A single sample is the source of the 28 T cell receptor beta chains below, sequenced in a study of cytomegalovirus exposure and HLA in healthy donors. TCRdb's table, derived via immunoSEQ multiplex PCR, lists solely in-frame clones and lacks some. The repertoire holds 150,000 to 200,000 clones, with about 82% as singletons. Material: PBMCs. The origin of the receptors is a man aged 25 to 45 in good health and CMV-seropositive.

The CDR3 bases are TGTGCCAGCAGTGACTCGGCTAGCGGGGGACCCACTAGCACAGATACGCAGTATTTT. Amino acids: CASSDSASGGPTSTDTQYF. The chain combines TRBV6-4 with TRBJ2-3, with TRBD2 matching 10 bases. The length of the CDR3 is 19 residues. The germline gives CDR1 MRHNA, CDR2 SNTAGT. The ends lost 0 bases at V and 0 bases at J; junction bases unmatched: 9.

The CDR3 DNA is TGTGCCAGCAGTTACGCAGGGGGCCCAGATACGCAGTATTTT. This sequence encodes CASSYAGGPDTQYF. The chain combines TRBV6-5 with TRBJ2-3, with 8 nucleotides matching TRBD1. V trimming: 2 bases; J trimming: 4 bases; junction bases outside the gene matches: 2. In germline, CDR1 is MNHEY, CDR2 SVGAGI. The CDR3 runs 14 residues.

V and J are TRBV5-1 and TRBJ1-1; D unclear. V was cut by 5 bases and J by 0 bases, with 14 bases left in between. The length of the CDR3 is 15 residues. Germline V CDR1 and CDR2: SGHRS, YFSETQ. The CDR3 is CASRLGATLNTEAFF. In DNA form, the CDR3 reads TGCGCCAGCAGACTGGGAGCCACCTTGAACACTGAAGCTTTCTTT.

The J gene is TRBJ2-7, the V gene TRBV18, with 8 bases matching TRBD2. The V gene end was trimmed by 3 bases and the J gene end by 6 bases; junction bases not matched to a gene: 10. The V gene's germline CDR1 is KGHSH and CDR2 LQKENI. CDR3 length equals 15 residues. The CDR3 protein is CASSPSGGNSVEQYF. Written as DNA, the CDR3 is TGTGCCAGCTCACCCTCGGGGGGGAACTCCGTCGAGCAGTACTTC. Variable domain in full (rest from reference TRBV18 and TRBJ2-7): NAGVMQNPRHLVRRRGQEARLRCSPMKGHSHVYWYRQLPEEGLKFMVYLQKENIIDESGMPKERFSAEFPKEGPSILRIQQVVRGDSAAYFCASSPSGGNSVEQYFGPGTRLTVT.

CDR3 nucleotide sequence: TGTGCCAGCAGCTTAGCGACAGGGTATCTAACTAATGAAAAACTGTTTTTT. Amino acids: CASSLATGYLTNEKLFF. J is TRBJ1-4 and V is TRBV7-2; TRBD1 matches at 7 bases. The CDR3 loop spans 17 amino acids. Germline-derived CDR1 and CDR2 are SGHTA and FQGNSA. J gave up 1 base and V 0 bases, and 5 bases lay outside the gene matches. The full variable domain, its missing parts supplied by reference TRBV7-2 and TRBJ1-4, is GAGVSQSPSNKVTEKGKDVELRCDPISGHTALYWYRQSLGQGLEFLIYFQGNSAPDKSGLPSDRFSAERTGGSVSTLTIQRTQQEDSAVYLCASSLATGYLTNEKLFFGSGTQLSVL.

The rearrangement joins TRBV5-6 to TRBJ1-1, with D hard to call. Per the germline V gene, CDR1 is SGHDT and CDR2 is YYEEEE. CDR3 length equals 11 residues. With 3 bases removed from V and 7 bases from J, the gap between germline ends came to 7 bases. CDR3 in amino acids: CASSYTDEAFF. The DNA for the CDR3 is TGTGCCAGCAGCTATACAGATGAAGCTTTCTTT.

V and J are TRBV10-1 and TRBJ2-3, with 7 nucleotides matching TRBD1. V gave up 8 bases and J gave up 0 bases; unmatched junction bases: 5. The CDR3 covers 14 residues. CDR1 is WNHNN, CDR2 SYGVQD, per germline (reference sequence). DNA of the CDR3: TGCGCCAGCCTGAGGACAGGTAGCACAGATACGCAGTATTTT. Protein: CASLRTGSTDTQYF.

J is TRBJ1-5 and V is TRBV5-8, with D possibly matching TRBD1 (6 bases). V was shortened by 1 base and J by 0 bases, with 17 bases between the two germline ends. The CDR3 spans 18 residues. Germline values: CDR1 SGHTS, CDR2 YDEGEE. CDR3 nucleotides: TGTGCCAGCAGCTTGTTCCAAAGAACAGGGAATAGCAATCAGCCCCAGCATTTT. Translation: CASSLFQRTGNSNQPQHF. Complete variable domain (other parts from reference TRBV5-8 and TRBJ1-5): EAGVTQSPTHLIKTRGQQATLRCSPISGHTSVYWYQQALGLGLQFLLWYDEGEERNRGNFPPRFSGRQFPNYSSELNVNALELEDSALYLCASSLFQRTGNSNQPQHFGDGTRLSIL.

J is TRBJ2-5 and V is TRBV27; a possible D gene is TRBD2 (7 bases). The CDR3 contains 11 residues. Germline CDR1 is MNHEY and CDR2 is SMNVEV (reference sequence). With 8 bases removed from V and 7 bases from J, the gap between germline ends came to 11 bases. The CDR3 reads CASGRGVTQYF. The CDR3 nucleotides are TGTGCCAGCGGGAGGGGGGTGACCCAGTACTTC.

The rearrangement joins TRBV5-4 to TRBJ1-2; maybe TRBD1 (5 bases). V was shortened by 4 bases and J by 5 bases, with 15 bases between the two germline ends. Germline CDR1 and CDR2: SGHNT and YYREEE (reference sequence). This CDR3 is built from 14 residues. This chain's CDR3 is CASSVGRRGYGYTF. CDR3 in DNA: TGTGCCAGCAGCGTAGGACGGAGGGGATATGGCTACACCTTC.

The V call is TRBV4-3, the J call TRBJ2-3; D possibly corresponds to TRBD2 (6 bases). This CDR3 has 17 residues. V lost 4 bases, J lost 5 bases, and 22 bases lay in between. Looked up from germline, CDR1 is LGHNA and CDR2 is YSLEER. CDR3 sequence reads: CASSPPPPPLGGDTQYF. The CDR3 DNA is TGCGCCAGCAGCCCCCCACCTCCACCTCTGGGAGGAGATACGCAGTATTTT.

This clone occurred a few times. The chain carries TRBV7-3 and TRBJ2-7; TRBD1 aligns across 9 bases. Trimming removed 0 bases from V and 5 bases from J; junction bases left unmatched: 8. The germline V gene encodes CDR1 SGHTA and CDR2 FQGTGA. This CDR3 comprises 16 residues. The CDR3 protein is CASSLTTGGAGNEQYF. The CDR3 region has the DNA TGTGCCAGCAGCTTAACTACAGGGGGCGCCGGGAACGAGCAGTACTTC.

There are a few counts of this clone. The chain links TRBV10-1 to TRBJ1-2; 7 bases match TRBD1. CDR1 is WNHNN and CDR2 is SYGVQD in the germline V gene (reference sequence). This CDR3 has 14 amino acids. V lost 6 bases and J lost 5; bases outside the gene matches: 9. The CDR3, as DNA: TGCGCCAGCAGGGAGACAGGGAGAGGGTATGGCTACACCTTC. It yields the protein CASRETGRGYGYTF.

This clone was picked up one time. The chain combines TRBV7-2 with TRBJ2-2, with TRBD1 matching 8 bases. Trimming removed 6 bases from V and 4 bases from J; junction bases left unmatched: 4. Germline values: CDR1 SGHTA, CDR2 FQGNSA. The CDR3 contains 14 residues. This CDR3 reads CASSRTGGTGELFF. Written as DNA, the CDR3 is TGTGCCAGCAGTCGAACAGGGGGCACCGGGGAGCTGTTTTTT. Drawing the rest from reference TRBV7-2 and TRBJ2-2, the complete variable domain is GAGVSQSPSNKVTEKGKDVELRCDPISGHTALYWYRQSLGQGLEFLIYFQGNSAPDKSGLPSDRFSAERTGGSVSTLTIQRTQQEDSAVYLCASSRTGGTGELFFGEGSRLTVL.

The chain is built from TRBV5-1 and TRBJ1-1; D unresolved. This CDR3 has 15 residues. Germline V gene lookup returns CDR1 SGHRS and CDR2 YFSETQ. Trimming took 0 bases from V and 6 from J, leaving 15 bases between them. CDR3 amino acids: CASSLEGGGYPEAFF. The CDR3 nucleotides are TGCGCCAGCAGCTTGGAGGGCGGAGGGTATCCTGAAGCTTTCTTT. The variable domain in full, with the rest retrieved from reference TRBV5-1 and TRBJ1-1, is KAGVTQTPRYLIKTRGQQVTLSCSPISGHRSVSWYQQTPGQGLQFLFEYFSETQRNKGNFPGRFSGRQFSNSRSEMNVSTLELGDSALYLCASSLEGGGYPEAFFGQGTRLTVV.

This clone was observed a single time. The rearrangement links TRBV25-1 to TRBJ2-1; 10 nucleotides line up with TRBD2. Unmatched junction bases numbered 6, after V lost 1 base and J lost 6 bases. The germline CDR1 and CDR2 sequences are MGHDK and SYGVNS. The CDR3 loop spans 16 amino acids. The chain's CDR3 is CASSEWSGGAGNEQFF. CDR3 bases: TGTGCCAGCAGTGAATGGAGCGGGGGGGCCGGCAATGAGCAGTTCTTC.

This clone was recorded only once. The rearrangement uses TRBV7-9 and TRBJ2-3; 12 nucleotides align to TRBD2. Germline V gene lookup returns CDR1 SEHNR and CDR2 FQNEAQ (reference sequence). CDR3 length equals 16 residues. Trimming removed 2 bases from V and 6 bases from J; junction bases left unmatched: 6. CDR3 protein: CASSLLAGGPVDTQYF. The CDR3, as DNA: TGTGCCAGCAGCTTACTAGCGGGGGGGCCGGTGGATACGCAGTATTTT. Drawing the rest from reference TRBV7-9 and TRBJ2-3, the complete variable domain is DTGVSQNPRHKITKRGQNVTFRCDPISEHNRLYWYRQTLGQGPEFLTYFQNEAQLEKSRLLSDRFSAERPKGSFSTLEIQRTEQGDSAMYLCASSLLAGGPVDTQYFGPGTRLTVL.

The chain uses TRBV6-1 and TRBJ1-3; D call uncertain. This CDR3 has 13 amino acids. Germline CDR1 is MNHNS and CDR2 is SASEGT. Trimming took 7 bases from V and 4 from J, leaving 11 bases between them. The DNA for the CDR3 is TGTGCCAGCAATCGACACCGCGGAAACACCATATATTTT. Translation: CASNRHRGNTIYF.

This chain links TRBV5-1 with TRBJ1-2; weak D call: TRBD1 (6 bases). Germline values: CDR1 SGHRS, CDR2 YFSETQ. The CDR3 spans 17 residues. Trimming took 3 bases from V and 4 from J, leaving 22 bases between them. CDR3 nucleotide sequence: TGCGCCAGCAGCTGGACCGGGACATCTCTTCAGGGCTATGGCTACACCTTC. The encoded protein is CASSWTGTSLQGYGYTF.

With respect to this clone: Additional DNA sequences in this sample encode the identical CDR3. The chain uses TRBV7-2 and TRBJ2-1; 10 bases map to TRBD2. The CDR3 sequence is 16 residues long. From germline, CDR1 is SGHTA and CDR2 FQGNSA. The V segment lost 2 bases and the J segment 4 bases; nucleotides outside the gene matches: 5. This CDR3 is CASSLIGSGGYNEQFF. The CDR3 DNA sequence: TGTGCCAGCAGCTTAATAGGTAGCGGGGGGTACAATGAGCAGTTCTTC.

This chain links TRBV6-5 with TRBJ2-7; maybe TRBD2 (5 bases). CDR1 MNHEY and CDR2 SVGAGI come from the germline V gene. CDR3 length: 12 amino acids. V gave up 6 bases and J gave up 4 bases, with 10 bases separating them. CDR3 protein: CASSPAGYEQYF. The CDR3 DNA sequence: TGTGCCAGCAGCCCGGCGGGTTACGAGCAGTACTTC.

The chain recombines TRBV7-9 with TRBJ1-2; D might be TRBD1 (6 bases). V was clipped by 5 bases and J by 1 base, with 14 bases between them. The CDR3 loop spans 15 amino acids. Germline V gives CDR1 SEHNR, CDR2 FQNEAQ (reference sequence). The chain's CDR3 is CASSAHRVVNYGYTF. The CDR3 DNA reads TGTGCCAGCAGCGCACACAGGGTTGTTAACTATGGCTACACCTTC. The full variable domain, with the rest looked up from reference TRBV7-9 and TRBJ1-2, is DTGVSQNPRHKITKRGQNVTFRCDPISEHNRLYWYRQTLGQGPEFLTYFQNEAQLEKSRLLSDRFSAERPKGSFSTLEIQRTEQGDSAMYLCASSAHRVVNYGYTFGSGTRLTVV.

The chain uses TRBV11-3 and TRBJ2-5, with TRBD2 as a possible D gene (5 bases). Germline V lookup: CDR1 SGHNT, CDR2 YENEEA. The length of the CDR3 is 14 residues. With 1 base removed from V and 1 base from J, the gap between germline ends came to 7 bases. CDR3 protein: CASSLAGGQETQYF. The CDR3 region has the DNA TGTGCCAGCAGCTTAGCCGGAGGCCAAGAGACCCAGTACTTC.

V and J are TRBV19 and TRBJ2-2; the D gene is possibly TRBD2 (5 bases). Germline-derived CDR1 and CDR2 are LNHDA and SQIVND (reference sequence). The CDR3 is 12 residues long. V gave up 6 bases and J gave up 3 bases, with 5 bases separating them. CDR3 bases: TGTGCCAGTAGCGGGGACACCGGGGAGCTGTTTTTT. It is translated as CASSGDTGELFF.

This rearrangement joins TRBV4-1 to TRBJ2-3, with 12 positions matching TRBD2. V lost 3 bases, J lost 0 bases, and 7 bases stayed unmatched. Germline assignment: CDR1 MGHRA and CDR2 YSYEKL. The CDR3 consists of 18 residues. The DNA for the CDR3 is TGCGCCAGCAGCCAGCTCTCGACTAGCGGGGGAAGCACAGATACGCAGTATTTT. This sequence encodes CASSQLSTSGGSTDTQYF.

The chain carries TRBV5-1 and TRBJ2-3, with 7 bases lining up with TRBD2. Unmatched junction bases numbered 3, after V lost 4 bases and J lost 1 base. CDR3 length: 14 amino acids. Per the germline V gene, CDR1 is SGHRS and CDR2 is YFSETQ. CDR3 protein: CASSPGGGTDTQYF. CDR3 nucleotide sequence: TGCGCCAGCAGCCCGGGGGGTGGCACAGATACGCAGTATTTT.

The V gene is TRBV7-2, the J gene TRBJ1-1; D may be TRBD1 (6 bases). This CDR3 has 19 residues. From germline, CDR1 is SGHTA and CDR2 FQGNSA. Trimming took off 1 base at V and 1 base at J, with 22 bases between the two ends. The CDR3 loop reads CASSLVPPGAGVGNTEAFF. The CDR3 DNA reads as TGTGCCAGCAGCTTAGTGCCCCCCGGGGCAGGGGTGGGGAACACTGAAGCTTTCTTT.

Of note for this clone: A junction end diverges from the germline sequence, so it may reflect a read error. The chain employs TRBV7-7 and TRBJ1-4; 10 bases line up with TRBD1. The CDR3 length is 14 residues. Germline assignment: CDR1 SSHAT and CDR2 FNYEAQ (reference sequence). The CDR3 here is CASSSGQGNEKLFF. The CDR3 coding sequence is TGTGCTAGCAGCTCGGGACAGGGGAATGAAAAACTGTTTTTT.